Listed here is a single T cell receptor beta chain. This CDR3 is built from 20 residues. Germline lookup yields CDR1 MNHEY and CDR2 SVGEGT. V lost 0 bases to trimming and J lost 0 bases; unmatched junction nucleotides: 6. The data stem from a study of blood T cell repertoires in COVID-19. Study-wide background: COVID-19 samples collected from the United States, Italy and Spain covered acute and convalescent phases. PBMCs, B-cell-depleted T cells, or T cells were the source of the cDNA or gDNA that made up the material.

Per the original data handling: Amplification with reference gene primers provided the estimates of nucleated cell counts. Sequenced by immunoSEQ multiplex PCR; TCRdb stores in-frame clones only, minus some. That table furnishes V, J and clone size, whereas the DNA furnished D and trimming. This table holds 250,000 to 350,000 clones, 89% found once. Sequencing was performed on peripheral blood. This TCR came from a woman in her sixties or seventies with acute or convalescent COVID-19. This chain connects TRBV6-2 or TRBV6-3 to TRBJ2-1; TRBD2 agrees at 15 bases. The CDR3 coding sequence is TGTGCCAGCAGTTACTCACCAGGACTAGCGGGGGGGAGCTCCTACAATGAGCAGTTCTTC. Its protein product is CASSYSPGLAGGSSYNEQFF.